This T cell receptor beta chain comes out of a study of naive and memory T cell subsets. The beta constant-region primer was an equimolar mix of two oligonucleotides covering TRBC1 and TRBC2. The ligated cDNA underwent four PCR rounds using SP2 and nested alpha and beta constant-region primers. TCRdb fed the UMI-ligation and nested PCR reads into MiXCR, producing one record per CDR3 protein. The repertoire holds approximately 80,000 distinct CDR3 sequences, with about 10% as singletons. Sequential positive selection took CD4 T cells first, then CD8 T cells. Four subsets defined by CD45RA and CD27 were sorted after CD3, CD4, CD8 and live/dead staining. The CDR3 totals 17 residues. The V gene lost 0 bases and the J gene lost 5 bases, with 17 bases spanning the gap. Germline CDR1 reads LGHNA; CDR2 reads YSLEER.

The chain employs TRBV4-3 and TRBJ2-1; D might be TRBD2 (6 bases). The clonotype originates from a human donor in good health. Input material: naive CD8+ T cells from blood. The DNA for the CDR3 is TGCGCCAGCAGCCAAGATATCGGAGGGAGCGGGCACAATGAGCAGTTCTTC. It encodes CASSQDIGGSGHNEQFF.